Listed here are 23 T cell receptor beta chains from one sample, sequenced in a study of CD8+ T cells in alopecia areata. RNA was isolated and reverse transcribed to cDNA, the sequencing template. Here immunoSEQ multiplex PCR was the method, and the copy in TCRdb shows in-frame clones only, minus some. Altogether 130,000 to 150,000 clones are present, around 47% being singletons, with the ten largest covering about 6.4%. The sample was CD4+ T cells sorted from blood. The source of these receptors is a human donor with alopecia areata.

This clone was picked up a small number of times. The chain has TRBV5-1 and TRBJ2-2; D is possibly TRBD1 (6 bases). Trimming took 4 bases from V and 1 from J, leaving 11 bases between them. Germline lookup yields CDR1 SGHRS and CDR2 YFSETQ. This CDR3 spans 15 amino acids. The CDR3 protein is CASSQTGQNTGELFF. CDR3 bases: TGCGCCAGCAGCCAGACGGGACAGAACACCGGGGAGCTGTTTTTT.

V and J are TRBV28 and TRBJ1-1; D gene ambiguous. The CDR3 is 12 residues long. From germline, CDR1 is MDHEN and CDR2 SYDVKM. With 7 bases removed from V and 5 bases from J, the gap between germline ends came to 11 bases. The CDR3 region is CASTRVKTEAFF. The CDR3 coding sequence is TGTGCCAGCACTCGGGTCAAAACTGAAGCTTTCTTT.

A few counts support this clone. The chain couples TRBV4-1 to TRBJ1-1, with no clear D. The CDR3 covers 15 residues. With 3 bases removed from V and 3 bases from J, the gap between germline ends came to 14 bases. Per the germline V gene, CDR1 is MGHRA and CDR2 is YSYEKL. CDR3 nucleotides: TGCGCCAGCAGCCACACCATCCGGGTGGACACTGAAGCTTTCTTT. This encodes CASSHTIRVDTEAFF.

The V and J genes are TRBV30 and TRBJ1-5, with D perhaps TRBD1 (5 bases). Between the trimmed V and J ends, which lost 1 base and 6 bases, there was a span of 10 bases. The germline CDR1 and CDR2 sequences are GTSNPN and SVGIG (reference sequence). This CDR3 is 13 amino acids long. The CDR3 DNA reads as TGTGCCTGGAGTGGAGGGGAGCCTCAGCCCCAGCATTTT. Translation gives CAWSGGEPQPQHF.

V is TRBV4-2 and J is TRBJ2-5, with 10 nucleotides matching TRBD2. The length of the CDR3 is 17 residues. Trimming cost V 0 bases and J 10 bases; bases outside gene matches: 14. In germline, CDR1 is LGHNA, CDR2 YNFKEQ. This chain's CDR3 is CASSQDRSGRHLGVQYF. The CDR3, as DNA: TGTGCCAGCAGCCAAGATCGTAGCGGGAGGCACCTGGGTGTCCAGTACTTC.

The chain is built from TRBV27 and TRBJ2-4, with 8 positions matching TRBD2. J was trimmed by 0 bases and V by 3 bases; bases with no gene match: 4. Looked up from germline, CDR1 is MNHEY and CDR2 is SMNVEV (reference sequence). The CDR3 has 16 residues. CDR3 DNA: TGTGCCAGCAGTTTCGCGGGGGGATCAGCCAAAAACATTCAGTACTTC. The encoded protein is CASSFAGGSAKNIQYF.

This clone showed up just a few times. The chain combines TRBV14 with TRBJ2-1; D is unresolved. The CDR3 has 15 amino acids. V was trimmed by 6 bases and J by 4 bases, leaving 16 bases between them. CDR1 and CDR2 from the germline V gene are SGHDN and FVKESK. The CDR3 spells CASSEPVLPYNEQFF. In DNA form, the CDR3 reads TGTGCCAGCAGTGAGCCAGTCCTCCCATACAATGAGCAGTTCTTC.

A few counts support this clone. The chain couples TRBV28 to TRBJ2-1; D may be TRBD1 (6 bases). The germline V gene has CDR1 MDHEN and CDR2 SYDVKM. The germline V and J ends were trimmed by 5 bases and 7 bases, with 15 bases remaining between them. The CDR3 contains 14 residues. The chain's CDR3 is CASSIHTGSNEQFF. The CDR3 bases are TGTGCCAGCAGTATCCACACAGGGAGTAATGAGCAGTTCTTC.

This chain joins TRBV6-1 and TRBJ1-5; a weak D match, TRBD1 (6 bases). The CDR3 has 13 residues. Per germline, CDR1 MNHNS and CDR2 SASEGT. Trimming took 5 bases from V and 2 from J, leaving 7 bases between them. The CDR3 spells CASSPGGNQPQHF. CDR3 DNA sequence: TGTGCCAGCAGTCCAGGGGGCAATCAGCCCCAGCATTTT.

The chain recombines TRBV29-1 with TRBJ1-2, with D perhaps TRBD1 (5 bases). CDR3 length equals 16 residues. Germline assignment: CDR1 SQVTM and CDR2 ANQGSEA. Between the trimmed V and J ends, which lost 4 bases and 2 bases, there was a span of 20 bases. The CDR3 loop reads CSVGGSRDGGNYGYTF. CDR3 bases: TGCAGCGTTGGGGGAAGCCGGGACGGAGGAAACTATGGCTACACCTTC.

The rearrangement links TRBV29-1 to TRBJ1-2; TRBD1 aligns across 7 bases. Germline assignment: CDR1 SQVTM and CDR2 ANQGSEA. V dropped 6 bases and J dropped 6; count of bases not matched to a gene: 10. This CDR3 is 13 amino acids long. The CDR3 here is CSVATLTGDGYTF. In DNA form, the CDR3 reads TGCAGCGTCGCTACTTTAACAGGGGATGGCTACACCTTC.

The chain joins TRBV6-6 to TRBJ2-5; 9 nucleotides align to TRBD1. Germline assignment: CDR1 MNHNY and CDR2 SVGAGI (reference sequence). Trimming cost V 8 bases and J 4 bases; bases outside gene matches: 11. CDR3 length: 15 residues. The chain's CDR3 is CASGTGTFRGETQYF. CDR3 coding DNA: TGTGCCAGCGGGACAGGGACCTTTAGAGGAGAGACCCAGTACTTC.

The count of this clone is one. The rearrangement uses TRBV2 and TRBJ2-1; possibly TRBD1 for D (6 bases). Trimming removed 5 bases at V and 4 bases at J, with 12 bases between. The CDR3 has 14 residues. Germline V CDR1 and CDR2: SNHLY, FYNNEI. CDR3 sequence: CASSQGTYYNEQFF. CDR3 DNA sequence: TGTGCCAGCAGTCAGGGGACCTATTACAATGAGCAGTTCTTC.

The V gene is TRBV30, the J gene TRBJ1-2; unclear D gene. Trimming took off 5 bases at V and 10 bases at J, with 11 bases between the two ends. Germline CDR1 and CDR2: GTSNPN and SVGIG (reference sequence). The CDR3 consists of 10 residues. CDR3 in amino acids: CAWSHQVYTF. As DNA, the CDR3 is TGTGCCTGGTCACATCAGGTCTACACCTTC. The variable domain in full, with the rest retrieved from reference TRBV30 and TRBJ1-2, is SQTIHQWPATLVQPVGSPLSLECTVEGTSNPNLYWYRQAAGRGLQLLFYSVGIGQISSEVPQNLSASRPQDRQFILSSKKLLLSDSGFYLCAWSHQVYTFGSGTRLTVV.

The CDR3 region is CSGRQTNTEAFF. DNA of the CDR3: TGCAGCGGCCGACAGACGAACACTGAAGCTTTCTTT. The rearrangement uses TRBV29-1 and TRBJ1-1; weak D call: TRBD1 (5 bases). Trimming cost V 7 bases and J 1 base, with 10 bases left between them. This CDR3 region has 12 residues. The V gene's germline CDR1 is SQVTM and CDR2 ANQGSEA.

This clone was detected a few times. This chain links TRBV29-1 with TRBJ2-7, with 7 bases identical to TRBD1. Germline V CDR1 and CDR2: SQVTM, ANQGSEA. V lost 4 bases and J lost 2; bases outside the gene matches: 2. This CDR3 has 12 residues. This CDR3 reads CSVATGAYEQYF. As DNA, the CDR3 is TGCAGCGTTGCCACAGGGGCCTACGAGCAGTACTTC.

The chain uses TRBV7-9 and TRBJ2-5, with TRBD1 matching over 8 bases. This CDR3 has 14 residues. Unmatched junction bases numbered 6, after V lost 5 bases and J lost 4 bases. Per the germline V gene, CDR1 is SEHNR and CDR2 is FQNEAQ (reference sequence). CDR3 DNA sequence: TGTGCCAGCAGCCCCGGACAGGGTACAGAGACCCAGTACTTC. Protein sequence: CASSPGQGTETQYF. The whole variable domain, filled in from reference TRBV7-9 and TRBJ2-5, reads DTGVSQNPRHKITKRGQNVTFRCDPISEHNRLYWYRQTLGQGPEFLTYFQNEAQLEKSRLLSDRFSAERPKGSFSTLEIQRTEQGDSAMYLCASSPGQGTETQYFGPGTRLLVL.

V usage is TRBV29-1 and J usage is TRBJ1-2, with D hard to call. From germline, CDR1 is SQVTM and CDR2 ANQGSEA. CDR3 length: 15 amino acids. Trimming removed 6 bases from V and 6 bases from J, with 23 bases in between. CDR3 in DNA: TGCAGCGTGGACTTTGGTTTGGTCCCTCTCGATGGCTACACCTTC. This gives the protein CSVDFGLVPLDGYTF.

The chain is built from TRBV20-1 and TRBJ2-5; 7 positions match TRBD2. Germline trimming cut 7 bases from V and 5 bases from J; bases unmatched to any gene: 4. CDR1 is DFQATT and CDR2 is SNEGSKA in the germline V gene (reference sequence). There are 11 residues in the CDR3. This CDR3 reads CSVRRGETQYF. CDR3 in DNA: TGCAGTGTCCGGCGGGGGGAGACCCAGTACTTC.

The chain employs TRBV2 and TRBJ2-5, with D possibly matching TRBD2 (5 bases). Germline loops: CDR1 SNHLY, CDR2 FYNNEI. The length of the CDR3 is 14 residues. V lost 4 bases, J lost 3 bases, and 12 bases lay in between. CDR3 sequence reads: CASSGLAREETQYF. The CDR3 coding sequence is TGTGCCAGCAGTGGGCTAGCCCGGGAAGAGACCCAGTACTTC. The full variable domain, completed using reference TRBV2 and TRBJ2-5, is EPEVTQTPSHQVTQMGQEVILRCVPISNHLYFYWYRQILGQKVEFLVSFYNNEISEKSEIFDDQFSVERPDGSNFTLKIRSTKLEDSAMYFCASSGLAREETQYFGPGTRLLVL.

In this sample, this clone turned up a few times. In nucleotides, the CDR3 is TGTGCCAGCAGCTTAGGACCACTAGCGGGAGCGGATACGCAGTATTTT. Its translation is CASSLGPLAGADTQYF. The rearrangement links TRBV11-2 to TRBJ2-3; 11 nucleotides line up with TRBD2. CDR1 is SGHAT and CDR2 is FQNNGV in the germline V gene. After removal of 1 base from V and 6 bases from J, the junction contained 6 bases not matched to a gene. The CDR3 covers 16 residues.

The chain joins TRBV4-2 to TRBJ2-3; 8 nucleotides align to TRBD2. Germline V lookup: CDR1 LGHNA, CDR2 YNFKEQ. CDR3 length: 20 amino acids. V shed 1 base and J 2 bases; nucleotides not matched to a gene: 17. CDR3 residues: CASSQAKPVKISGTTDTQYF. CDR3 DNA sequence: TGTGCCAGCAGCCAAGCAAAACCCGTCAAGATTAGCGGGACCACAGATACGCAGTATTTT.

This clone occurred a few times. This chain connects TRBV29-1 to TRBJ2-1; TRBD1 matches at 12 bases. Germline loops: CDR1 SQVTM, CDR2 ANQGSEA. The CDR3 has 17 residues. J was trimmed by 1 base and V by 1 base; bases with no gene match: 5. CDR3 coding DNA: TGCAGCGTTGAAGGGGACAGGGGGCAACATTCCTACAATGAGCAGTTCTTC. Residues: CSVEGDRGQHSYNEQFF.